Shown below are 11 T cell receptor beta chains from a single sample sequenced in a study of T cell responses to AZD1222 COVID-19 vaccine. Clones were sequenced by immunoSEQ multiplex PCR, and TCRdb holds only the in-frame ones, with some missing. The sample contains 100,000 or so clones, around nine tenths of which appear only once. Sequenced material: peripheral blood, taken on day 0 of AZD1222 vaccination. These TCRs come from an adult in good health.

This sequence joins TRBV24-1 and TRBJ1-3; D is perhaps TRBD1 (5 bases). V was trimmed by 3 bases and J by 0 bases, leaving 8 bases between them. The CDR3 spans 15 residues. Germline CDR1 KGHDR, CDR2 SFDVKD. The CDR3 nucleotides are TGTGCCACCAGTGATCCCAGGGCCTCTGGAAACACCATATATTTT. It yields the protein CATSDPRASGNTIYF.

The chain combines TRBV13 with TRBJ1-2; D unclear. Germline CDR1 and CDR2: PRHDT and FYEKMQ (reference sequence). V lost 5 bases and J lost 5, with 21 bases in between. The CDR3 consists of 16 residues. CDR3 residues: CASSPRVVGEEYGYTF. The CDR3 DNA sequence: TGTGCCAGCAGCCCGAGGGTGGTTGGGGAGGAGTATGGCTACACCTTC.

The rearrangement links TRBV12-3 or TRBV12-4 to TRBJ2-7; maybe TRBD2 (6 bases). The CDR3 runs 13 residues. The V end was cut by 6 bases, the J end by 7 bases, with 16 bases between. The CDR3 protein is CASRAGTEREQYF. The CDR3, as DNA: TGTGCCAGCAGGGCGGGGACTGAACGGGAGCAGTACTTC.

The chain has TRBV5-4 and TRBJ2-4; TRBD1 matches 10 bases. Germline V CDR1 and CDR2: SGHNT, YYREEE (reference sequence). This CDR3 has 15 amino acids. V lost 4 bases to trimming and J lost 8 bases; unmatched junction nucleotides: 9. CDR3 in DNA: TGTGCCAGCAGCGTCAGACAGGGGGCGGGGGACATTCAGTACTTC. Translated, it gives CASSVRQGAGDIQYF.

This chain uses TRBV14 with TRBJ1-1; weak D call: TRBD1 (6 bases). The CDR3 contains 16 residues. Trimming removed 4 bases from V and 7 bases from J, with 22 bases in between. Looked up from germline, CDR1 is SGHDN and CDR2 is FVKESK. As DNA, the CDR3 is TGTGCCAGCAGCCGGTCGGCAGGGGCGACTTTGGGTGAAGCTTTCTTT. Protein product: CASSRSAGATLGEAFF. The full variable domain, with the rest looked up from reference TRBV14 and TRBJ1-1, is EAGVTQFPSHSVIEKGQTVTLRCDPISGHDNLYWYRRVMGKEIKFLLHFVKESKQDESGMPNNRFLAERTGGTYSTLKVQPAELEDSGVYFCASSRSAGATLGEAFFGQGTRLTVV.

This chain links TRBV20-1 with TRBJ1-5; no firm D call. This CDR3 region has 13 residues. The V gene's germline CDR1 is DFQATT and CDR2 SNEGSKA (reference sequence). Trimming shortened V by 3 bases and J by 4 bases, and 10 bases separated the two germline ends. CDR3 sequence reads: CSASSATNQPQHF. CDR3 DNA: TGCAGTGCTAGTTCCGCAACGAATCAGCCCCAGCATTTT.

V gene TRBV7-2 combines with J gene TRBJ2-7; D gene uncertain. The length of the CDR3 is 13 residues. Germline CDR1 reads SGHTA; CDR2 reads FQGNSA. Trimming cost V 5 bases and J 5 bases, with 13 bases left between them. Here the CDR3 DNA reads TGTGCCAGCAGCCCAACGGTACTGGACGAGCAGTACTTC. Residues: CASSPTVLDEQYF.

This chain links TRBV6-5 with TRBJ2-7; tentatively, D is TRBD1 or TRBD2 (5 bases each). The CDR3 consists of 16 residues. The V end lost 3 bases, the J end lost 7 bases, and 22 bases lay between the germline ends. CDR1 is MNHEY and CDR2 is SVGAGI in the germline V gene. The CDR3 DNA follows: TGTGCCAGCAGTTATACCCCCGAGGGGCCAAGAAATGAGCAGTACTTC. Encoded protein: CASSYTPEGPRNEQYF.

This chain uses TRBV25-1 with TRBJ1-6; D perhaps matches TRBD1 (5 bases). Germline V gene sequence: CDR1 MGHDK, CDR2 SYGVNS. The CDR3 runs to 14 residues. V was clipped by 7 bases and J by 9 bases, with 16 bases between them. DNA of the CDR3: TGTGCCAGCACAACGAGGGGCTGGGGTTCACCCCTCCACTTT. Protein sequence: CASTTRGWGSPLHF.

The chain joins TRBV5-1 to TRBJ1-2; D not resolved. V was cut by 4 bases and J by 9 bases, with 13 bases left in between. The CDR3 totals 12 residues. Germline loops: CDR1 SGHRS, CDR2 YFSETQ. In DNA, the CDR3 is TGCGCCAGCAGCCCCACAAAGGGCAGCTACACCTTC. Translating it yields CASSPTKGSYTF.

V and J are TRBV7-3 and TRBJ2-2; the D call may be TRBD1 or TRBD2 (5 bases each). The CDR3 runs to 18 residues. Trimming took off 2 bases at V and 0 bases at J, with 16 bases between the two ends. Germline V gives CDR1 SGHTA, CDR2 FQGTGA. CDR3: CASSLAPGAPPNTGELFF. The CDR3 bases are TGTGCCAGCAGCTTAGCCCCCGGGGCCCCTCCGAACACCGGGGAGCTGTTTTTT.